The source of this T cell receptor (beta chain) is a study of regulatory T cells in long-lasting Graves disease (dated by TCRdb to 2020 to 2023). About the full investigation: Antithyroid drugs had been taken for less than 3 months by newly diagnosed Graves' disease patients. A total of around 35 samples underwent TCR sequencing, from roughly 13 patients with persistent Graves' disease and 20 or so patients with newly diagnosed Graves' disease. This study used TCR sequencing and RNA sequencing of peripheral blood to compare persistent Graves' disease patients against newly diagnosed Graves' disease patients. The study was conducted in China and was registered as a clinical trial.

Results the study describes overall, beyond this receptor: Lower TCR Shannon entropy and fewer highly expanded clones were observed in persistent Graves' disease patients than in newly diagnosed patients, which suggested clonal expansion. As a limitation, the authors acknowledged that the small sample size may reduce accuracy. The study examined only peripheral blood because the primary lesion, thyroid tissue, could not be accessed. Only the TCR beta chain was sequenced and analyzed. Persistent patients shared more public clonotypes among themselves (around 2,500) than newly diagnosed patients did (approximately 900). Persistent disease showed preferential use of TRBV28, TRBJ1-2 and TRBJ2-5, whereas newly diagnosed disease favored TRBV20-1 and TRBJ2-1.

According to the study, the label for this sample's time point signals: newly diagnosed GD, antithyroid drugs for less than 3 months. RNA was extracted from PBMCs in TRIzol for both TCR sequencing and RNA sequencing. The diagnosis of Graves' disease was made according to American Thyroid Association guidelines. The patients came from an endocrinology department in Xi'an, China. From each patient, 7.5 to 10 milliliters of peripheral blood was collected into an EDTA anticoagulant tube. Ficoll Paque Plus density gradient separation was used to isolate PBMCs, and no further T cell sorting was done. An Agilent 2100 Bioanalyzer and agarose gel were used to assess RNA quality, and a NanoDrop 2000 was used to measure RNA concentration. Libraries were made using multiplex PCR. The sequencing machine was an Illumina HiSeq 4000. iRepertoire HTBI primers and Arm-PCR amplification of CDR3 regions were used to construct TCR beta libraries. Before sequencing, the PCR products underwent gel purification. The paper's processing steps were these. Gene usage analysis of CDR3 amino acid clonotypes relied on the roughly 64 TRBV and 14 TRBJ segments identified across samples. COPE and FqMerger were used to merge the filtered high-quality paired reads into contigs. BLAST was used to align contigs to IMGT TRBV, TRBD and TRBJ reference genes, and CDR3 was defined according to IMGT. Any clonotype with a frequency above 0.1% was classified as a highly expanded clone. Shannon entropy was used to measure repertoire diversity, and the Gini coefficient was used to measure V-J evenness. A clonotype was considered public if more than one individual shared it. Using fastp trimming at Q25 and MiXCR clonotype assembly, TCRdb reanalyzed the public sequencing data and kept in-frame beta chains. All rows with the same CDR3 protein become a single entry with the most common DNA and genes. These V and J calls rely on TCRdb rather than the paper's analysis. For this sample there are just over 600,000 distinct CDR3 sequences; under 20% appear just once. Around a sixth of the sample goes to the ten largest clones.

Regarding this clonotype: Its antigen is currently not known. Within one base of it there is no much larger clone, and no base qualities were kept.

The germline V gene specifies WSHSY as CDR1 and SAAADI as CDR2. The CDR3 covers 12 residues, taking in both the cysteine and the phenylalanine. Here the CDR3 DNA is all that survives: 36 bases in frame from base 1. V loses 8 bases at its end and J loses 7 bases; junction bases beyond the gene matches: 3. The sample was also linked to a second study, of T cells in Graves' hyperthyroidism and ophthalmopathy. Looking at the second paper: Stable Graves' hyperthyroidism was defined as no progression to ophthalmopathy during 18 months of follow-up. Hyperthyroidism patients were newly diagnosed, had a disease duration of under 2 months, and were aged 18 to 65 years. Exclusion was applied to patients with uncontrolled infections, other autoimmune diseases, pregnancy or lactation. Diagnoses were based on clinical symptoms, serum thyroxine and TRAb, thyroid ultrasound and orbital computed tomography. For the first round of RT-PCR on the TCR CDR3, the HTBI primer set was used together with the Qiagen OneStep RT-PCR kit. Blood samples also contained most of the expanded thyroid clonotypes (frequency above 0.001), which suggests that blood repertoires may reflect thyroid immune responses. A 13 V-J signature model separated ophthalmopathy from stable hyperthyroidism, with roughly 88% sensitivity and about 81% specificity in cross-validation and 80%/75% in testing. In validation, the model predicted progression to ophthalmopathy a median of about 6.8 months before onset, with 65% to 71% sensitivity and about 72% specificity. To identify TCR V-J signatures that set the groups apart, the researchers used a discovery cohort of about a hundred patients, made up of roughly 45 with Graves' ophthalmopathy and about 55 with stable Graves' hyperthyroidism. Prospective prediction of ophthalmopathy was tested in an independent validation cohort of about 19 hyperthyroidism patients and 17 patients who later progressed to ophthalmopathy. The 100 or so discovery patients were randomly split 7:3 into training and test sets. In more than five Graves' hyperthyroidism patients, the study also compared T-cell repertoires from thyroid tissue with T-cell repertoires from blood. After blood sampling, hyperthyroidism patients were treated with methimazole at a starting dose of 30 mg daily, and ophthalmopathy patients were treated with high-dose intravenous methylprednisolone. Libraries were constructed in a second round of multiplex PCR, after which size selection and purification were performed. The libraries were sequenced on an Illumina HiSeq2000 using paired-end 100 bp reads. SOAPnuke was used to process the raw data, removing reads that contained adapters or uncalled bases, had a mean Phred below 15, or lacked an exact match to the constant primer or identifier. High-quality paired reads were merged with COPE v1.2.5, and unique nucleotide sequences were defined as clonotypes. Clonotypes were aligned to IMGT TRBV, TRBD and TRBJ reference segments using MiTCR v1.1. The analysis was restricted to V-J combinations with a frequency above 0.0001, which together covered 99% to 99.2% of the repertoires. The TCS score was defined as F50 (clonal expansion) divided by E x V (chaos), with BLOSUM62-based TCRdist calculated between CDR3 peptides within each V-J. Welch's t-statistics and random forest reduced around 550 V-J features to roughly 13, which were used in a naive Bayes classifier (R e1071). No statistical method was used to fix the sample size in advance, and group allocation was not hidden from the investigators. TCR Vbeta CDR3 sequencing of 130 to 150 peripheral blood samples (about 45 ophthalmopathy, approximately 80 hyperthyroidism and roughly 17 progressor patients) is reported in the paper.

The chain couples TRBV10-2 to TRBJ1-5, and TRBD1 aligns with 9 junction nucleotides. The source of this sequence is a woman under 40 with Graves disease. Donor details come from another sample of the same person, matched by shared clones. The sequencing here drew on peripheral blood mononuclear cells (PBMCs), taken at new diagnosis, from a patient treated with antithyroid drugs. The CDR3 here reads CASGQGSQPQHF. The bases read TGCGCCAGCGGACAGGGGAGCCAGCCCCAGCATTTT.